The present T cell receptor (beta chain) was sequenced within a study of blood T cell repertoires in COVID-19. Data came from immunoSEQ multiplex PCR; TCRdb stores just in-frame clones and leaves some out. The sample carries 150,000 to 200,000 clones, less than 90% recorded once. This CDR3 is built from 14 residues. Germline V lookup: CDR1 LGHNT, CDR2 FRNRAP. Losses at the gene ends were 6 bases for V and 10 bases for J; bases not matched to a gene: 10. The sequenced sample consisted of PBMCs or T cells enriched from blood (not recorded which). The gene calls are TRBV12-5 and TRBJ2-1, with 9 bases lining up with TRBD2. The source of this sequence is a woman in her forties or fifties who had recovered from COVID-19. CDR3 bases: TGTGCTAGTGGGATACTGACGCGGGGGGGCGAGCAGTTCTTC. It translates to CASGILTRGGEQFF.